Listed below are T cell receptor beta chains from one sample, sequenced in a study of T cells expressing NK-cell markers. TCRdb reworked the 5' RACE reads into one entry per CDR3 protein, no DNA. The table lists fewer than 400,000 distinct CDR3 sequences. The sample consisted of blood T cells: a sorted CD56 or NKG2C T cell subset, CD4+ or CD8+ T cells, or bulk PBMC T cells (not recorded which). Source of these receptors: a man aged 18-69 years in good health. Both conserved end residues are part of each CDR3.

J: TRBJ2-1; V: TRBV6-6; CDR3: CASRPWGNNEQFF
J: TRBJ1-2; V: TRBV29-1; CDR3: CSAKVVYGYTF
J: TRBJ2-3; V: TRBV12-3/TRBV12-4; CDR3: CASSSIGTSGADTQYF
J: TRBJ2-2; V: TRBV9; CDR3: CASGLAENGELFF
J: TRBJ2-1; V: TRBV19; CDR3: CASNPRGLYEQFF
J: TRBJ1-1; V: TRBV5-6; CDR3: CASSLIGSGAFF
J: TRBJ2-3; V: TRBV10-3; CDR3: CAISANTGSGTDTQYF
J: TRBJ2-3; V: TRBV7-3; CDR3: CASSRTGGSRTDTQYF
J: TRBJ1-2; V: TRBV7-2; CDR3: CASSSTGSGNYGYTF
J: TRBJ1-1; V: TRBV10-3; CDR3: CAIGRGEDTEAFF
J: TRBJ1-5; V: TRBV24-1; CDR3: CARRGGNQPQHF
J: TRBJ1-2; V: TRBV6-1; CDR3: CASRPGGGFMWDNGYTF
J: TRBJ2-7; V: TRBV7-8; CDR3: CASSLDRGYEQYF
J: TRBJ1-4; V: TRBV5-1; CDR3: CASRLTGYNEKLFF
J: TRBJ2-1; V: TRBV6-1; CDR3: CASRTQGWALNEQFF
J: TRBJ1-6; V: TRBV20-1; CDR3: CSAKGQDNAFYNSPLHF
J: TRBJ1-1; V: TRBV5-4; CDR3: CASSLMEGFSQDTEAFF
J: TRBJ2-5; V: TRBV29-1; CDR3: CSVEGRRRETQYF
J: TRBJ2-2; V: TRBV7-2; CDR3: CASSPRDFRGGLFF
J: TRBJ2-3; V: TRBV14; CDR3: CASSHSGTGWNTQYF
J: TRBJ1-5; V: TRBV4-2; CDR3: CASSQDRVGNQPQHF
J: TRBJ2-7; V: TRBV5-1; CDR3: CASSFQGPGYEQYF
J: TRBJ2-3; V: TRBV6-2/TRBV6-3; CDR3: CASSYDPGKGTDTQYF
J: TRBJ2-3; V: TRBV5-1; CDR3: CASSFSSGVITDTQYF
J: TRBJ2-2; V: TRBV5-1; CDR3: CASSQEGGLNTGELFF
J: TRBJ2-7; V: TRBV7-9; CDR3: CASSSGDKQYF
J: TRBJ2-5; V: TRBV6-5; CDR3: CASSYGGGPGETQYF
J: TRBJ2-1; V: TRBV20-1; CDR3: CSARRRGGREQFF
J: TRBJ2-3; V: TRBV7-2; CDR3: CASSLDYTDTQYF
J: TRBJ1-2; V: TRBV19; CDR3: CASGTFYGYTF
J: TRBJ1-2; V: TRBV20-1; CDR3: CSASARTIGGYTF
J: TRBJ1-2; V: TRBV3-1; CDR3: CASSHRRGHGYTF
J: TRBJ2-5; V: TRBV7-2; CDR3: CASSLDGPRGEAQYF
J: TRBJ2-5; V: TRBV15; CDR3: CATSGTTGFWETQYF
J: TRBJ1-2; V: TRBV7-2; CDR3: CASSPRDRGFNYGYTF
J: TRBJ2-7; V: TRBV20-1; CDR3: CSVTGSSYEQYF
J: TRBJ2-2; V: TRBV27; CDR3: CASSQSGGLGGELFF
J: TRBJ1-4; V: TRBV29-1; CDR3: CSVEKRGIEKLFF
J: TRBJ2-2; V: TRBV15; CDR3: CATRPDRLFANTGELFF
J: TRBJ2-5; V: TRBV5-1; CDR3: CASSSRQETQYF